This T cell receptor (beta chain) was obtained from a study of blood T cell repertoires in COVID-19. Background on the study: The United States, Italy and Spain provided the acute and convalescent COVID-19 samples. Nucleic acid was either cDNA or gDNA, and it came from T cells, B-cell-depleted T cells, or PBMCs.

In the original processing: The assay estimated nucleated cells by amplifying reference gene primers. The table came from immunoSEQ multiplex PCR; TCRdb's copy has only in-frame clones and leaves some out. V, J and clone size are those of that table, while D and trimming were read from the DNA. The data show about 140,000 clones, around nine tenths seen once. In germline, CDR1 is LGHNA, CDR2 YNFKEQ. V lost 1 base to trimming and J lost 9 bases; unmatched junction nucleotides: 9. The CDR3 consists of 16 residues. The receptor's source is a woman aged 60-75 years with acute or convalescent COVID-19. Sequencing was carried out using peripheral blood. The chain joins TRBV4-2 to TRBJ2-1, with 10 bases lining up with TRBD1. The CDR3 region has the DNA TGTGCCAGCAGCCAAGCTACCGGGACAGGGGAGGGTGAGCAGTTCTTC. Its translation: CASSQATGTGEGEQFF.